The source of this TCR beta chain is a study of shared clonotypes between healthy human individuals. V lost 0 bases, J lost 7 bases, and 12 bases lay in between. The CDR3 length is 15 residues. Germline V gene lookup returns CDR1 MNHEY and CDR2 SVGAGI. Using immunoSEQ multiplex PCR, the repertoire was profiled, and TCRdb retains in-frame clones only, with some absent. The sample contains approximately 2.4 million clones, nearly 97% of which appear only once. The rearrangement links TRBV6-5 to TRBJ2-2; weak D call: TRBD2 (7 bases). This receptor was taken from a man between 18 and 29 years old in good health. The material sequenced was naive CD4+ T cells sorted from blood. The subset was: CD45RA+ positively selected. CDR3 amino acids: CASSYSGGAGGELFF. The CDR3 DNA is TGTGCCAGCAGTTACTCAGGGGGGGCGGGCGGGGAGCTGTTTTTT.